Below are 5 T cell receptor beta chains sequenced from a single sample in a study of blood T cells in healthy people across ages. Next came a second PCR, run for about 7 to 11 cycles, which used a sample-barcoded 5' primer along with a J-beta primer mix. TCRdb fed the 5' RACE reads into MiXCR, producing one record per CDR3 protein. The table includes about 1,000,000 distinct CDR3 sequences, around 45% detected once. Specimen: blood. The receptors originated from a woman in her sixties in good health.

V gene TRBV5-1 combines with J gene TRBJ2-3, with 11 bases lining up with TRBD2. Germline CDR1 reads SGHRS; CDR2 reads YFSETQ. V shed 6 bases and J 6 bases; nucleotides not matched to a gene: 6. The CDR3 extends over 14 amino acids. CDR3 bases: TGCGCCAGCAAACTAGCGGGAGAAGGTGATACGCAGTATTTT. Translating it yields CASKLAGEGDTQYF. Full variable domain (missing parts from reference TRBV5-1 and TRBJ2-3): KAGVTQTPRYLIKTRGQQVTLSCSPISGHRSVSWYQQTPGQGLQFLFEYFSETQRNKGNFPGRFSGRQFSNSRSEMNVSTLELGDSALYLCASKLAGEGDTQYFGPGTRLTVL.

The V gene is TRBV3-1, the J gene TRBJ2-5; D is perhaps TRBD1 (5 bases). The tail of the sequence fits TRBJ2-7 better, so the J call may be wrong. The CDR3 loop spans 14 amino acids. Germline values: CDR1 LGHDT, CDR2 YNNKEL (reference sequence). CDR3 coding DNA: TGTGCCAGCAGCCGGGGCGCCAGCTTCTACGAGCAGTACTTC. Translation: CASSRGASFYEQYF.

Details on this clonotype: This may come from a read error, since a much larger clone is one base off. The chain carries TRBV29-1 and TRBJ2-3; D is possibly TRBD2 (5 bases). The CDR3 length is 14 residues. Germline CDR1 and CDR2: SQVTM and ANQGSEA. V lost 1 base and J lost 6, with 14 bases in between. This chain's CDR3 is CSVEGLVGSDTQYF. CDR3 bases: TGCAGCGTTGAAGGTTTGGTGGGGAGTGATACGCAGTATTTT.

This clonotype occurred a few times. J is TRBJ1-4 and V is TRBV20-1; D unresolved. V dropped 2 bases and J dropped 2 bases, with 6 bases sitting between them. The CDR3 length is 13 residues. Germline V gene data show CDR1 as DFQATT and CDR2 as SNEGSKA (reference sequence). The CDR3 loop is CSARFPTNEKLFF. CDR3 sequence (DNA): TGCAGTGCTAGATTCCCGACTAATGAAAAACTGTTTTTT.

This rearrangement joins TRBV6-5 to TRBJ2-4, with 13 bases fitting TRBD2. The germline CDR1 and CDR2 sequences are MNHEY and SVGAGI. Trimming at V came to 5 bases and at J to 12 bases, leaving 7 bases not matched to a gene. There are 14 residues in the CDR3. The CDR3 region is CASSPGTSGTGQYF. In nucleotides, the CDR3 is TGTGCCAGCAGTCCCGGGACTAGCGGGACTGGTCAGTACTTC.